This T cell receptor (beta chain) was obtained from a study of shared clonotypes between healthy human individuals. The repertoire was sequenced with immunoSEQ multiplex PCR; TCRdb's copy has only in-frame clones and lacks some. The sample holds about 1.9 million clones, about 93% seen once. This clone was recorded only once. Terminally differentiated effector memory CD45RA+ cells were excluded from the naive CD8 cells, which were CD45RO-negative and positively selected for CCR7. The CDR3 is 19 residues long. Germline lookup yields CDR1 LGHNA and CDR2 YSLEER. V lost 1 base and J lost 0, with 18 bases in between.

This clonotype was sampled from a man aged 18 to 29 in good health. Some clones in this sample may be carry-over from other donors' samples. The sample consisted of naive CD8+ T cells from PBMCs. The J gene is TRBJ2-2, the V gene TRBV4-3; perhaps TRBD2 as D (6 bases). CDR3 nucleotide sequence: TGCGCCAGCAGCCAAGTAGGCGGGGTTGGGGTGACGAACACCGGGGAGCTGTTTTTT. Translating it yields CASSQVGGVGVTNTGELFF.